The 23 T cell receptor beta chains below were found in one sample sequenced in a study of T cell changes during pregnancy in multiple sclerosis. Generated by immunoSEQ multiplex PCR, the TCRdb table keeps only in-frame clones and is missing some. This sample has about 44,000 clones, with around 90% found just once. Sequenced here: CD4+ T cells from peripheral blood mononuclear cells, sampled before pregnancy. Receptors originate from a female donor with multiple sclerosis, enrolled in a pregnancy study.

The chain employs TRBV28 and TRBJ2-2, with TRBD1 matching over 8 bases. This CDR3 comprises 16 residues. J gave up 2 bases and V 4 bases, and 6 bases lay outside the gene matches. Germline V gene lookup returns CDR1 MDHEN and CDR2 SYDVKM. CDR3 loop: CASSSRQGSNTGELFF. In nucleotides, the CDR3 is TGTGCCAGCAGTTCTAGACAGGGGTCAAACACCGGGGAGCTGTTTTTT. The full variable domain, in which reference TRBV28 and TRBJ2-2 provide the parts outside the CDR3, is DVKVTQSSRYLVKRTGEKVFLECVQDMDHENMFWYRQDPGLGLRLIYFSYDVKMKEKGDIPEGYSVSREKKERFSLILESASTNQTSMYLCASSSRQGSNTGELFFGEGSRLTVL.

The chain's CDR3 is CASSSGQPNTEAFF. In DNA, the CDR3 is TGCGCCAGCAGCTCGGGACAGCCGAACACTGAAGCTTTCTTT. This chain uses TRBV5-1 with TRBJ1-1; TRBD1 matches at 7 bases. The CDR3 runs 14 residues. V shed 3 bases, J shed 1 base, and the junction held 3 bases outside the gene matches. Looked up from germline, CDR1 is SGHRS and CDR2 is YFSETQ.

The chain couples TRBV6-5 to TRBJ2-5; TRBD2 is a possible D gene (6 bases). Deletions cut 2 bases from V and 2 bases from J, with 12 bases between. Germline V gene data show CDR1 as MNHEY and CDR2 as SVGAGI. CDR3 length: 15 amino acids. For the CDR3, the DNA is TGTGCCAGCAGTTACGGGGGGACCTCTCAAGAGACCCAGTACTTC. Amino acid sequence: CASSYGGTSQETQYF.

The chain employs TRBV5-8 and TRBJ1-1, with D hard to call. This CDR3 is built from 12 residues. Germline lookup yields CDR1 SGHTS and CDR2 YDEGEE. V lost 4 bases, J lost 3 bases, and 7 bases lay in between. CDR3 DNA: TGTGCCAGCAGCCCGTTATACACTGAAGCTTTCTTT. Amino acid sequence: CASSPLYTEAFF.

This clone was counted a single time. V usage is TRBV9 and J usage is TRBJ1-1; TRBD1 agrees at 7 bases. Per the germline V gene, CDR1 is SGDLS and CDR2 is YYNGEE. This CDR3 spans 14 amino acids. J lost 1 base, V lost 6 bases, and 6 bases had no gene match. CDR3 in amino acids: CASKTGLRNTEAFF. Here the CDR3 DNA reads TGTGCCAGCAAGACAGGGCTAAGGAACACTGAAGCTTTCTTT. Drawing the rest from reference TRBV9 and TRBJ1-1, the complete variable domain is DSGVTQTPKHLITATGQRVTLRCSPRSGDLSVYWYQQSLDQGLQFLIQYYNGEERAKGNILERFSAQQFPDLHSELNLSSLELGDSALYFCASKTGLRNTEAFFGQGTRLTVV.

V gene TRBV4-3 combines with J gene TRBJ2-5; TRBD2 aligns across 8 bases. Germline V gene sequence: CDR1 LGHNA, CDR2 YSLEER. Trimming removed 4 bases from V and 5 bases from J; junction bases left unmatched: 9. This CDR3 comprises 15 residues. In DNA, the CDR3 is TGCGCCAGCAGCCTCGGGACTAGTAATACGGAGACCCAGTACTTC. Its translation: CASSLGTSNTETQYF.

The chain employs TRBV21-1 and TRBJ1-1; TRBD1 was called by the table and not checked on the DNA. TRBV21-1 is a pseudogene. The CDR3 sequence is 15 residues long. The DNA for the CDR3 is TGTGCCAGCAGCCCCCGACAGGTGACCGAGGCTGAAGCTTTCTTT. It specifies CASSPRQVTEAEAFF.

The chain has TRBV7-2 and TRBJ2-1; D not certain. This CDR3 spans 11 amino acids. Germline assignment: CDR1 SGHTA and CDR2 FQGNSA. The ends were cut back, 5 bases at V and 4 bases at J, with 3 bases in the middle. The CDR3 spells CASSPYNEQFF. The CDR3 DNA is TGTGCCAGCAGCCCGTACAATGAGCAGTTCTTC.

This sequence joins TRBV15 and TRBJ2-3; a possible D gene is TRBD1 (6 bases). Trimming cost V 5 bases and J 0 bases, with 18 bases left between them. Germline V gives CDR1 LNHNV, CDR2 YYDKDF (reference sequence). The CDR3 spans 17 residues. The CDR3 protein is CATSDSGRGPSTDTQYF. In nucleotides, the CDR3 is TGTGCCACCAGCGACTCGGGCAGGGGCCCTAGCACAGATACGCAGTATTTT.

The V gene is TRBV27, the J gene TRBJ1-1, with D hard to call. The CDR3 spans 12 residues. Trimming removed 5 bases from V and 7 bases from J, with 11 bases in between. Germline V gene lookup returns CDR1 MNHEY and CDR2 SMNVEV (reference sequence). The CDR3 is CASSGMSGEAFF. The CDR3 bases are TGTGCCAGCAGTGGGATGAGCGGTGAAGCTTTCTTT.

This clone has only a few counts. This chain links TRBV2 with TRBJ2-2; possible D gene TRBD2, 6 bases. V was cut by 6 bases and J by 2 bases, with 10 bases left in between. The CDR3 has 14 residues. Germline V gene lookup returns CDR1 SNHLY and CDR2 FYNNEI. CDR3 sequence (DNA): TGTGCCAGCAGCCGGGACTTTAACACCGGGGAGCTGTTTTTT. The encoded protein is CASSRDFNTGELFF.

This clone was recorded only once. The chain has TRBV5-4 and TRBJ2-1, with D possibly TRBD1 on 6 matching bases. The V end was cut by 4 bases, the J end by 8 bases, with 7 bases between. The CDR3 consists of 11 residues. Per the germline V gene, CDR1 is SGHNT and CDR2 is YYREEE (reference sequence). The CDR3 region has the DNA TGTGCCAGCAGCAACAGGGATGAGCAGTTCTTC. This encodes CASSNRDEQFF.

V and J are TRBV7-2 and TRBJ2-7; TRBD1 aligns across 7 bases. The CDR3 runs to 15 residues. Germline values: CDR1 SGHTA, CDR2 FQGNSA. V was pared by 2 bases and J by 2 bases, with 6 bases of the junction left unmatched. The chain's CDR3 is CASSLLGQRTYEQYF. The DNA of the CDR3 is TGTGCCAGCAGCTTATTGGGACAGAGAACCTACGAGCAGTACTTC.

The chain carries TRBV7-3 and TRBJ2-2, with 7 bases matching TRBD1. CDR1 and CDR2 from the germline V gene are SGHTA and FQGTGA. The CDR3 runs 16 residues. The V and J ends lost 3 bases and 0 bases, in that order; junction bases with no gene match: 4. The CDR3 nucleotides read TGTGCCAGCAGCTTGGCCGGGACAGCGAACACCGGGGAGCTGTTTTTT. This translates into CASSLAGTANTGELFF.

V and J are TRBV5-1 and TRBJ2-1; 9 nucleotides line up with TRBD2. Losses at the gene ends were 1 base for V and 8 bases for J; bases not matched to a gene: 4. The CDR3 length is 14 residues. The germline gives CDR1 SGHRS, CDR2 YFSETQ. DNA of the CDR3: TGCGCCAGCAGCTTGTCTGCGGGAGGGGATGAGCAGTTCTTC. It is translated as CASSLSAGGDEQFF.

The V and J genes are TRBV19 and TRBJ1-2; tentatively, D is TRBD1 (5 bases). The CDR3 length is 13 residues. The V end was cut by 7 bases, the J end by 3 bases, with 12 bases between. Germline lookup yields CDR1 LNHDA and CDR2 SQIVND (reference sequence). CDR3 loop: CASTSGNDYGYTF. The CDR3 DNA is TGTGCCAGTACGTCAGGGAATGACTATGGCTACACCTTC. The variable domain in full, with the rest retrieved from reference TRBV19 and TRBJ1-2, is DGGITQSPKYLFRKEGQNVTLSCEQNLNHDAMYWYRQDPGQGLRLIYYSQIVNDFQKGDIAEGYSVSREKKESFPLTVTSAQKNPTAFYLCASTSGNDYGYTFGSGTRLTVV.

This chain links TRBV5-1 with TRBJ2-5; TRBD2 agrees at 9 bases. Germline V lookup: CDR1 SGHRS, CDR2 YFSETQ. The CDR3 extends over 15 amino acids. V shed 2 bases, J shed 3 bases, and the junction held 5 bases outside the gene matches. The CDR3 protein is CASSFHSGSKETQYF. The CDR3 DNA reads TGCGCCAGCAGCTTTCATAGCGGGAGCAAAGAGACCCAGTACTTC.

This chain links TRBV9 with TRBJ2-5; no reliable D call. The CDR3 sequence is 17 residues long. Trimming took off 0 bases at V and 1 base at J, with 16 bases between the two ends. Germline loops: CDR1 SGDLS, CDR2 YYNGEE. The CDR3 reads CASSVDPAGRVQETQYF. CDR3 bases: TGTGCCAGCAGCGTAGACCCCGCAGGTAGAGTCCAAGAGACCCAGTACTTC.

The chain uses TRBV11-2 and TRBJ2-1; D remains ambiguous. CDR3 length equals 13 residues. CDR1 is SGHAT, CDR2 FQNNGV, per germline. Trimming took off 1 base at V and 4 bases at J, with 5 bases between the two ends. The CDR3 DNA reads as TGTGCCAGCAGCTTAGTCATGTACAATGAGCAGTTCTTC. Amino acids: CASSLVMYNEQFF.

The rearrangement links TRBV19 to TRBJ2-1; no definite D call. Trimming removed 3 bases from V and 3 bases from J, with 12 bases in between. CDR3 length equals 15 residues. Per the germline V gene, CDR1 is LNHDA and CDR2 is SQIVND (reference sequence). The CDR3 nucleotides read TGTGCCAGTAGTATTAAACTAATGGGCTACAATGAGCAGTTCTTC. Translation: CASSIKLMGYNEQFF.

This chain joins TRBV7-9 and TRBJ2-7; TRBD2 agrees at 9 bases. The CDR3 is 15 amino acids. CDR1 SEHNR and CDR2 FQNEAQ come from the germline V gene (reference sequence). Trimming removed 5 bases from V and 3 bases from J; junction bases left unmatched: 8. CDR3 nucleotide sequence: TGTGCCAGCAGCAACCTGGGACTAGCCTACTACGAGCAGTACTTC. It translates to CASSNLGLAYYEQYF.

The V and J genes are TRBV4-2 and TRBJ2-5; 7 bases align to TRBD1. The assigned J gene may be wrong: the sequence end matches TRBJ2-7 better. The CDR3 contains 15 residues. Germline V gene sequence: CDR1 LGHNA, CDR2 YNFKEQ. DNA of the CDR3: TGTGCCAGCAGCCAAGAGAACAGGGGTCCCTACGAGCAGTACTTC. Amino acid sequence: CASSQENRGPYEQYF.

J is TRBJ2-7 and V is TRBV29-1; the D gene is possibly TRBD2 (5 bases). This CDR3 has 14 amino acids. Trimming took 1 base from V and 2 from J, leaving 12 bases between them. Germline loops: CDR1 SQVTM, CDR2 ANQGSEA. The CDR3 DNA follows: TGCAGCGTTGAAGTACGGGGATTGGCCTACGAGCAGTACTTC. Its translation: CSVEVRGLAYEQYF.